Shown below are 26 T cell receptor beta chains from a single sample sequenced in a study of T-cell memory formation after mild COVID-19. One entry per CDR3 protein, called by TCRdb with MiXCR from the 5' RACE reads. Found here are around 400,000 distinct CDR3 sequences, roughly a quarter of them singletons; the top ten hold around 8.8%. The sequenced material came from PBMCs or a T cell subset sorted from them (not recorded which). These TCRs come from an adult woman who had mild COVID-19 (a few samples of this study predate the infection). Cell type and time point are not known.

The J gene is TRBJ2-3, the V gene TRBV7-2; weak D call: TRBD2 (7 bases). The CDR3 has 15 residues. V was trimmed by 3 bases and J by 0 bases, leaving 10 bases between them. In germline, CDR1 is SGHTA, CDR2 FQGNSA. The CDR3 nucleotides are TGTGCCAGCAGCTTTGAGGGGGGGAGCACAGATACGCAGTATTTT. This gives the protein CASSFEGGSTDTQYF.

This clonotype was seen only a few times. As DNA, the CDR3 is TGTGCCAGCAGCTTAGCGCAGGTTAATGAAAAACTGTTTTTT. It specifies CASSLAQVNEKLFF. V gene TRBV7-9 combines with J gene TRBJ1-4; D gene unclear. Germline V gives CDR1 SEHNR, CDR2 FQNEAQ (reference sequence). CDR3 length: 14 amino acids. Deletions cut 0 bases from V and 4 bases from J, with 6 bases between. Supplemented by reference TRBV7-9 and TRBJ1-4, the full variable domain reads DTGVSQNPRHKITKRGQNVTFRCDPISEHNRLYWYRQTLGQGPEFLTYFQNEAQLEKSRLLSDRFSAERPKGSFSTLEIQRTEQGDSAMYLCASSLAQVNEKLFFGSGTQLSVL.

The V and J genes are TRBV7-9 and TRBJ2-2; D could derive from TRBD1 or TRBD2 (5 bases each). Trimming stripped 6 bases from V and 7 bases from J, with 12 bases between. CDR1 is SEHNR and CDR2 is FQNEAQ in the germline V gene (reference sequence). The CDR3 runs 13 residues. CDR3 in amino acids: CASRGDLSGELFF. The CDR3 nucleotides read TGTGCCAGCAGAGGGGACCTCAGCGGGGAGCTGTTTTTT.

This chain links TRBV9 with TRBJ1-3; D is ambiguous. V was trimmed by 3 bases and J by 0 bases, leaving 16 bases between them. The CDR3 has 17 amino acids. Germline V gene sequence: CDR1 SGDLS, CDR2 YYNGEE. The DNA for the CDR3 is TGTGCCAGCAGCGACCCAAGTGACTGGGGCTCTGGAAACACCATATATTTT. It specifies CASSDPSDWGSGNTIYF.

This clonotype was counted between two and nine times. The chain couples TRBV11-2 to TRBJ1-1, with D perhaps matching TRBD1 (5 bases). The germline V and J ends were trimmed by 5 bases and 5 bases, with 21 bases remaining between them. CDR1 is SGHAT and CDR2 is FQNNGV in the germline V gene. The CDR3 is 16 amino acids. As DNA, the CDR3 is TGTGCCAGCAGCATTAGCAGGGCAGGGTTATGGACTGAAGCTTTCTTT. Its translation: CASSISRAGLWTEAFF.

There are a few counts of this clonotype. This chain connects TRBV13 to TRBJ2-1; D is perhaps TRBD1 or TRBD2 (5 bases each). V lost 5 bases, J lost 0 bases, and 20 bases lay in between. This CDR3 region has 18 residues. Germline CDR1 reads PRHDT; CDR2 reads FYEKMQ (reference sequence). CDR3 DNA sequence: TGTGCCAGCAGCCAATTTGGGGACGGCAGGAGCTCCTACAATGAGCAGTTCTTC. Its protein is CASSQFGDGRSSYNEQFF. The whole variable domain, remainder taken from reference TRBV13 and TRBJ2-1, is AAGVIQSPRHLIKEKRETATLKCYPIPRHDTVYWYQQGPGQDPQFLISFYEKMQSDKGSIPDRFSAQQFSDYHSELNMSSLELGDSALYFCASSQFGDGRSSYNEQFFGPGTRLTVL.

This clonotype showed up many times. In nucleotides, the CDR3 is TGTGCCATCAGTGGGTCAGCGGGGCAAGAGACCCAGTACTTC. It codes for CAISGSAGQETQYF. The chain couples TRBV10-3 to TRBJ2-5, with 7 bases identical to TRBD2. The CDR3 is 14 amino acids. Germline V gene lookup returns CDR1 ENHRY and CDR2 SYGVKD. Losses at the gene ends were 4 bases for V and 2 bases for J; bases not matched to a gene: 4.

The chain uses TRBV10-3 and TRBJ2-7, with D perhaps matching TRBD2 (5 bases). Germline CDR1 ENHRY, CDR2 SYGVKD. CDR3 length: 15 residues. V gave up 3 bases and J gave up 3 bases, with 15 bases separating them. CDR3 region: CAISDRGVENYEQYF. The CDR3 DNA reads TGTGCCATCAGTGACCGGGGTGTGGAAAACTACGAGCAGTACTTC.

This clonotype appeared a few times. The chain has TRBV11-1 and TRBJ1-6; 8 bases agree with TRBD1. CDR1 and CDR2 (germline): SGHAT, FQDESV (reference sequence). The CDR3 is 14 residues long. The V and J ends lost 6 bases and 9 bases, in that order; junction bases with no gene match: 7. CDR3 loop: CASRRQGPISPLHF. For the CDR3, the DNA is TGTGCCAGCAGACGACAGGGGCCTATTTCACCCCTCCACTTT.

The chain has TRBV7-9 and TRBJ1-1; D is perhaps TRBD1 (6 bases). The length of the CDR3 is 12 residues. V dropped 3 bases and J dropped 12 bases, with 14 bases sitting between them. The germline gives CDR1 SEHNR, CDR2 FQNEAQ (reference sequence). The DNA of the CDR3 is TGTGCCAGCAGCTTCGAGGACAGTTGGTCTTTCTTT. Encoded protein: CASSFEDSWSFF.

The chain uses TRBV3-1 and TRBJ2-7; 12 nucleotides align to TRBD2. CDR3 length equals 16 residues. V shed 4 bases, J shed 2 bases, and the junction held 6 bases outside the gene matches. CDR1 and CDR2 from the germline V gene are LGHDT and YNNKEL (reference sequence). The CDR3 nucleotides are TGTGCCAGCAGCCCCGGACTAGCGGGGTCCACCTACGAGCAGTACTTC. This sequence encodes CASSPGLAGSTYEQYF.

The chain combines TRBV20-1 with TRBJ2-7; TRBD2 matches at 10 bases. V lost 1 base to trimming and J lost 3 bases; unmatched junction nucleotides: 6. The CDR3 runs 15 residues. Germline-derived CDR1 and CDR2 are DFQATT and SNEGSKA (reference sequence). The CDR3 DNA sequence: TGCAGTGCTAGAGGTTCCGGGACTAGCGTCTACGAGCAGTACTTC. As protein: CSARGSGTSVYEQYF.

This chain joins TRBV7-2 and TRBJ2-1; TRBD2 matches at 9 bases. Germline values: CDR1 SGHTA, CDR2 FQGNSA. The CDR3 loop spans 15 amino acids. J gave up 9 bases and V 1 base, and 7 bases lay outside the gene matches. The DNA of the CDR3 is TGTGCCAGCAGCTTAGTGCGGGGGGGGCACGGTGAGCAGTTCTTC. This gives the protein CASSLVRGGHGEQFF.

The rearrangement joins TRBV7-7 to TRBJ1-5; tentative D call: TRBD1 (5 bases). Trimming left V 3 bases short and J 7 bases short, with 10 bases between. This CDR3 has 13 residues. Germline lookup yields CDR1 SSHAT and CDR2 FNYEAQ (reference sequence). The CDR3 nucleotides read TGTGCCAGCAGCTTGACAGACAGCCAGCCCCAGCATTTT. Protein sequence: CASSLTDSQPQHF.

This chain uses TRBV6-2 or TRBV6-3 with TRBJ1-2, with unresolved D. Germline loops: CDR1 MNHEY, CDR2 SVGEGT. The length of the CDR3 is 13 residues. Trimming stripped 0 bases from V and 8 bases from J, with 10 bases between. DNA of the CDR3: TGTGCCAGCAGTTACTCATCCACTCAAGGCTACACCTTC. Its protein product is CASSYSSTQGYTF.

This rearrangement joins TRBV11-2 to TRBJ2-4, with TRBD2 as a possible D gene (6 bases). This CDR3 contains 12 residues. Germline CDR1 and CDR2: SGHAT and FQNNGV. Trimming shortened V by 3 bases and J by 15 bases, and 15 bases separated the two germline ends. CDR3 loop: CASSLVSSVPYF. Here the CDR3 DNA reads TGTGCCAGCAGCTTGGTTTCTAGCGTTCCGTACTTC.

This chain links TRBV20-1 with TRBJ2-1; 7 bases are a match to TRBD2. Germline V lookup: CDR1 DFQATT, CDR2 SNEGSKA (reference sequence). V was clipped by 6 bases and J by 0 bases; unmatched bases: 5. The CDR3 length is 14 residues. The CDR3 DNA reads TGCAGTGCCACTAGCGCCAGCTCCTACAATGAGCAGTTCTTC. Translation: CSATSASSYNEQFF.

This clonotype was recorded a few times. This chain links TRBV20-1 with TRBJ2-2; D is tentatively TRBD1 or TRBD2 (5 bases each). CDR3 size: 14 residues. V dropped 6 bases and J dropped 3 bases, with 14 bases sitting between them. Per the germline V gene, CDR1 is DFQATT and CDR2 is SNEGSKA (reference sequence). CDR3 nucleotides: TGCAGTGCCCATTCTGGGGACGACACCGGGGAGCTGTTTTTT. It specifies CSAHSGDDTGELFF.

This clonotype came up a few times. This chain connects TRBV5-6 to TRBJ1-2; possibly TRBD1 for D (5 bases). This CDR3 has 14 residues. V gave up 3 bases and J gave up 11 bases, with 20 bases separating them. Germline V gives CDR1 SGHDT, CDR2 YYEEEE. This chain's CDR3 is CASSSDSSLYFYTF. The CDR3 region has the DNA TGTGCCAGCAGCTCAGACAGCTCACTCTATTTTTACACCTTC.

This chain joins TRBV7-9 and TRBJ2-7; 7 positions agree with TRBD2. V lost 5 bases to trimming and J lost 1 base; unmatched junction nucleotides: 8. The germline V gene has CDR1 SEHNR and CDR2 FQNEAQ (reference sequence). CDR3 length: 15 amino acids. CDR3 sequence (DNA): TGTGCCAGCAGCCGTCCTAGCGGTCTATCCTACGAGCAGTACTTC. Protein: CASSRPSGLSYEQYF.

V and J are TRBV29-1 and TRBJ2-5; D gene uncertain. The germline V and J ends were trimmed by 2 bases and 7 bases, with 8 bases remaining between them. Germline V gene sequence: CDR1 SQVTM, CDR2 ANQGSEA. The CDR3 contains 11 residues. The CDR3 sequence: CSVELRATQYF. The CDR3 DNA is TGCAGCGTTGAATTGCGTGCGACCCAGTACTTC.

This clonotype showed up just a few times. Here the CDR3 DNA reads TGTGCCAGCAGTTACACTAGCGGGAGATGGCTGTTTTTT. Protein: CASSYTSGRWLFF. The chain combines TRBV6-2 or TRBV6-3 with TRBJ2-2; 11 nucleotides match TRBD2. Germline trimming cut 2 bases from V and 13 bases from J; bases unmatched to any gene: 3. CDR1 is MNHEY, CDR2 SVGEGT, per germline. The CDR3 extends over 13 amino acids.

This chain connects TRBV5-1 to TRBJ2-1, with 8 positions matching TRBD1. Per germline, CDR1 SGHRS and CDR2 YFSETQ. After removal of 5 bases from V and 5 bases from J, the junction contained 9 bases not matched to a gene. The CDR3 runs to 15 residues. This CDR3 reads CASRRRTGMDNEQFF. DNA for the CDR3: TGCGCCAGCAGACGACGGACAGGGATGGACAATGAGCAGTTCTTC.

This clonotype was detected a few times. This rearrangement joins TRBV7-2 to TRBJ2-5, with 11 bases matching TRBD2. The CDR3 sequence is 15 residues long. Germline CDR1 is SGHTA and CDR2 is FQGNSA. With 1 base clipped from V and 3 bases from J, the junction kept 1 base outside the gene matches. Here the CDR3 reads CASSLVAGGEETQYF. The CDR3 DNA follows: TGTGCCAGCAGCTTAGTAGCGGGAGGGGAAGAGACCCAGTACTTC.

The chain carries TRBV7-8 and TRBJ1-1, with D tentatively TRBD1 (5 bases). Germline values: CDR1 SGHVS, CDR2 FQNEAQ. V was pared by 5 bases and J by 2 bases, with 9 bases between. The CDR3 covers 13 residues. CDR3: CASSVRDNTEAFF. The CDR3 DNA follows: TGTGCCAGCAGCGTCCGGGACAACACTGAAGCTTTCTTT.

This clonotype has a handful of counts. The CDR3 nucleotides are TGCGCCAGCAGCCAAGATCCGTACTCCCCCGGCGACTACGAGCAGTACTTC. This encodes CASSQDPYSPGDYEQYF. The chain has TRBV4-1 and TRBJ2-7; D is undetermined. Germline V gene sequence: CDR1 MGHRA, CDR2 YSYEKL. The CDR3 spans 17 residues. Trimming took 0 bases from V and 3 from J, leaving 18 bases between them.